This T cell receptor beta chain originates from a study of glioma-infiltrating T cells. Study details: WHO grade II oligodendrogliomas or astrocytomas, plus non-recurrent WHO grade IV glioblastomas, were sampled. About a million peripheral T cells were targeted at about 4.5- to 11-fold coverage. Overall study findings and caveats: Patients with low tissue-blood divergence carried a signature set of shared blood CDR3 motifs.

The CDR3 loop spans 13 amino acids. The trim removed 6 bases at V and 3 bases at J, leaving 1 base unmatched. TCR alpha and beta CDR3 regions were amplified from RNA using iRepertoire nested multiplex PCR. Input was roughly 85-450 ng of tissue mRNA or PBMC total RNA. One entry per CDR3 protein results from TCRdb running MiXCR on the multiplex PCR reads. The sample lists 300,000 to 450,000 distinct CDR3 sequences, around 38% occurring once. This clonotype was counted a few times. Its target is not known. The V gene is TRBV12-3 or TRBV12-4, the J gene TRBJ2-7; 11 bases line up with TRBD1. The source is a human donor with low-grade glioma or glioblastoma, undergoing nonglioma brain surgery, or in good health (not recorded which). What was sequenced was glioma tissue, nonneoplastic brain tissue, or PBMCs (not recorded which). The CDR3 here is CASRGQGVYEQYF. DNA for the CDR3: TGTGCCAGCAGGGGACAGGGGGTCTACGAGCAGTACTTC.